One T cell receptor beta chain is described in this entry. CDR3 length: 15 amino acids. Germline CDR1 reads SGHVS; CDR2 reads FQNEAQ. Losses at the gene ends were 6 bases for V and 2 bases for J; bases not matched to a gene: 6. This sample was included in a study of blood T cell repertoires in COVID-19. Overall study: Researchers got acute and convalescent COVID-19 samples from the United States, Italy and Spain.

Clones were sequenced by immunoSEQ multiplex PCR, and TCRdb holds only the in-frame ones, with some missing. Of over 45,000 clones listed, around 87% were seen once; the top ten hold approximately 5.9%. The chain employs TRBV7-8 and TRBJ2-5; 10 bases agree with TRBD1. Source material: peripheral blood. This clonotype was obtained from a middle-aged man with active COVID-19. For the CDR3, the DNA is TGTGCCAGCAGGCTTAGGACAGGGGGGCAAGAGACCCAGTACTTC. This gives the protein CASRLRTGGQETQYF.